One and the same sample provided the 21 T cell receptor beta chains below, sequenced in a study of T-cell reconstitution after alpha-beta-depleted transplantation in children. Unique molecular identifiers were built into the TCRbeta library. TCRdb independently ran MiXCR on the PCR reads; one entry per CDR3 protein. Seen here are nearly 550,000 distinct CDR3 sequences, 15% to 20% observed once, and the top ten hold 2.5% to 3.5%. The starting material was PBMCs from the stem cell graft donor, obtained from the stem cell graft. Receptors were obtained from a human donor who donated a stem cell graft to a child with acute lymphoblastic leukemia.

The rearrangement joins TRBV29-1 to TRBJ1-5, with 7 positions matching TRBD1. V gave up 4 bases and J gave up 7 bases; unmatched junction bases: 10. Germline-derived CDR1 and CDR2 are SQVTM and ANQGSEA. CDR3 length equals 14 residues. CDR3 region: CSVAVQAGGQPQHF. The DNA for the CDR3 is TGCAGCGTTGCGGTCCAGGCAGGGGGGCAGCCCCAGCATTTT.

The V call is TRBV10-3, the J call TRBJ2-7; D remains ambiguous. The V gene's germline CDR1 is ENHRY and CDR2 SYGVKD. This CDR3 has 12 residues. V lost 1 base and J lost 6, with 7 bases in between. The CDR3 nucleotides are TGTGCCATCAGTGAGTGGGGTCGCGAGCAGTACTTC. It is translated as CAISEWGREQYF.

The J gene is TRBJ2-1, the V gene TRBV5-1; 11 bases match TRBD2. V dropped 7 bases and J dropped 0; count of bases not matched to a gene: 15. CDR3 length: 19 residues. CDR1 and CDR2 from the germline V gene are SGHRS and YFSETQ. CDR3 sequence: CASGSWLAGGPSSYNEQFF. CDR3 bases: TGCGCCAGCGGATCCTGGTTAGCGGGAGGGCCCAGCTCCTACAATGAGCAGTTCTTC.

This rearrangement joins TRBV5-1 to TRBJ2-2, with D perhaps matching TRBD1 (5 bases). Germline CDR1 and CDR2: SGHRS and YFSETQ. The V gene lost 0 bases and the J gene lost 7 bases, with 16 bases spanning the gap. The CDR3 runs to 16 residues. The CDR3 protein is CASSLGSGQAIGELFF. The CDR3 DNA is TGCGCCAGCAGCTTGGGGTCAGGGCAGGCGATCGGGGAGCTGTTTTTT.

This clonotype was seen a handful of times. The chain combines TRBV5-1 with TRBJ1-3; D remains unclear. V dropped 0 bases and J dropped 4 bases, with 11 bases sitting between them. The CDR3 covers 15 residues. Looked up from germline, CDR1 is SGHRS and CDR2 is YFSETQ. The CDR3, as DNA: TGCGCCAGCAGCTTGGAGGCCGTTCCGGGAAACACCATATATTTT. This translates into CASSLEAVPGNTIYF.

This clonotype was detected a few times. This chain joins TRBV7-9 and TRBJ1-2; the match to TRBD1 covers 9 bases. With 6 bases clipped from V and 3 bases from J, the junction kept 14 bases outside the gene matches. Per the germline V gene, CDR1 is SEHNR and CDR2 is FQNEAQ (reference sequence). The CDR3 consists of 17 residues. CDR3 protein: CASSSGQGRAVDYGYTF. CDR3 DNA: TGTGCCAGCAGTTCCGGACAGGGGAGGGCCGTTGACTATGGCTACACCTTC.

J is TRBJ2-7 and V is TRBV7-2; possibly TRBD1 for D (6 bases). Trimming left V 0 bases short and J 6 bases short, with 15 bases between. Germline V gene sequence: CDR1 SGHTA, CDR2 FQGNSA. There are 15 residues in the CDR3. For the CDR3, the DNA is TGTGCCAGCAGCTTAGCCGGCAGGGGAAACTCCGAGCAGTACTTC. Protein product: CASSLAGRGNSEQYF.

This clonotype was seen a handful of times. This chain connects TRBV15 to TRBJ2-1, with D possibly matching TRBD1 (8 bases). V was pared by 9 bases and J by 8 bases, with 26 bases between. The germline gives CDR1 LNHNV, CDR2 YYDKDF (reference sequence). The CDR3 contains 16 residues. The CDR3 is CATRGSGQGSFDEQFF. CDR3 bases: TGTGCCACGCGGGGGTCCGGACAGGGTTCGTTCGATGAGCAGTTCTTC. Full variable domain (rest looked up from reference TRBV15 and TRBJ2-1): DAMVIQNPRYQVTQFGKPVTLSCSQTLNHNVMYWYQQKSSQAPKLLFHYYDKDFNNEADTPDNFQSRRPNTSFCFLDIRSPGLGDTAMYLCATRGSGQGSFDEQFFGPGTRLTVL.

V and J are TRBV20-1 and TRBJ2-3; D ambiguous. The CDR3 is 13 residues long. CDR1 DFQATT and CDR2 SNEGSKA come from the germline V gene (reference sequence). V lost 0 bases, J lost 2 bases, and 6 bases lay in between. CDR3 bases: TGCAGTGCTAGAGAACAGACCACAGATACGCAGTATTTT. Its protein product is CSAREQTTDTQYF.

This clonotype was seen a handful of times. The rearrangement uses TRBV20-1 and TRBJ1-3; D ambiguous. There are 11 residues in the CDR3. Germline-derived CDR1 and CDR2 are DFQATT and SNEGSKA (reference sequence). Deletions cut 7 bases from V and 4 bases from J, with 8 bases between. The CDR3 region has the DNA TGCAGTGTCCCGTGGGGAAACACCATATATTTT. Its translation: CSVPWGNTIYF.

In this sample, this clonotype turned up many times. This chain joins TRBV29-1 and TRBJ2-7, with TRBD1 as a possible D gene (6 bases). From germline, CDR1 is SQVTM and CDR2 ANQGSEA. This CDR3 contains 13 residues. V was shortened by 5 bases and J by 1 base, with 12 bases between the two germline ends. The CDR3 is CSVLRDTSYEQYF. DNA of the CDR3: TGCAGCGTTCTGAGGGACACATCCTACGAGCAGTACTTC.

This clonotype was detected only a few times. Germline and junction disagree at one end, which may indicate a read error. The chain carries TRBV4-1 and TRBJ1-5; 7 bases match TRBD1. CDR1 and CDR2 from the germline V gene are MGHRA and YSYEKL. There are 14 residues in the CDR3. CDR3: CASSHRGNNHPQHF. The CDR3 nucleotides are TGCGCCAGCAGCCACAGGGGGAACAATCACCCCCAGCATTTT.

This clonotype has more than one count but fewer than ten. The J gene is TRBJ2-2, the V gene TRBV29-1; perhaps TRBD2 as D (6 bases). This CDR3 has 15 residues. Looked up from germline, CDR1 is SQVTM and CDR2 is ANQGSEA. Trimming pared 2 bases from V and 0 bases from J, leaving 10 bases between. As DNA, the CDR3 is TGCAGCGTTGAAACTAGCCCTTCGAACACCGGGGAGCTGTTTTTT. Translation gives CSVETSPSNTGELFF.

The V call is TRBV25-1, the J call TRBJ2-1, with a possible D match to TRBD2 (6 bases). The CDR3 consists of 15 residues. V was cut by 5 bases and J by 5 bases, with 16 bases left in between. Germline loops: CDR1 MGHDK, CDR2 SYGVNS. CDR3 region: CASSPTRLVDNEQFF. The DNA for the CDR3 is TGTGCCAGCAGTCCGACTAGGCTTGTCGACAATGAGCAGTTCTTC.

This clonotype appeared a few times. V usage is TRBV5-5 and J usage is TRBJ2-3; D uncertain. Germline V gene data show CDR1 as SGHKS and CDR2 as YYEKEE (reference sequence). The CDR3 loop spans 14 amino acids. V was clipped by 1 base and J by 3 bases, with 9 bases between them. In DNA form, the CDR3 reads TGTGCCAGCAGCTTGAGGGTCGGGACAGATACGCAGTATTTT. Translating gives CASSLRVGTDTQYF. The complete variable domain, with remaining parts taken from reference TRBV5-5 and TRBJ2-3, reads DAGVTQSPTHLIKTRGQQVTLRCSPISGHKSVSWYQQVLGQGPQFIFQYYEKEERGRGNFPDRFSARQFPNYSSELNVNALLLGDSALYLCASSLRVGTDTQYFGPGTRLTVL.

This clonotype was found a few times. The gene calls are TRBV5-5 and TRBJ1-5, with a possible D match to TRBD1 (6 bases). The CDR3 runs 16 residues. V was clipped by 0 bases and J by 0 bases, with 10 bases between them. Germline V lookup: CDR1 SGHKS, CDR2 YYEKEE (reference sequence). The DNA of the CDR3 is TGTGCCAGCAGCTTGGATTACAGGGATAGCAATCAGCCCCAGCATTTT. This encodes CASSLDYRDSNQPQHF.

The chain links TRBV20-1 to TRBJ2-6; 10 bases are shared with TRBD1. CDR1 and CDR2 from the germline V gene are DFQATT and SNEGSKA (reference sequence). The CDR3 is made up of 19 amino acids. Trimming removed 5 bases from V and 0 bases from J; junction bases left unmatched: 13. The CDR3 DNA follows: TGCAGTGCTCCCTCCTTACCGGGACAGGGGAACTCTGGGGCCAACGTCCTGACTTTC. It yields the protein CSAPSLPGQGNSGANVLTF.

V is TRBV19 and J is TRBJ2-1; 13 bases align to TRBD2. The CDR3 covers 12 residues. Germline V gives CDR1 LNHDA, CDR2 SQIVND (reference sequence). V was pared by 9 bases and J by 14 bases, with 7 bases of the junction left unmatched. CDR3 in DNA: TGTGCCAGCAGCCCGGGACTAGCGGGAAAGTTCTTC. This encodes CASSPGLAGKFF.

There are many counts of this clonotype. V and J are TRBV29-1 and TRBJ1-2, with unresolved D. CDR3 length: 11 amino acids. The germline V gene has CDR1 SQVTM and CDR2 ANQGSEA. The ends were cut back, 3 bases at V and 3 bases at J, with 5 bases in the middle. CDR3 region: CSVDSHYGYTF. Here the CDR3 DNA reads TGCAGCGTTGATAGTCACTATGGCTACACCTTC.

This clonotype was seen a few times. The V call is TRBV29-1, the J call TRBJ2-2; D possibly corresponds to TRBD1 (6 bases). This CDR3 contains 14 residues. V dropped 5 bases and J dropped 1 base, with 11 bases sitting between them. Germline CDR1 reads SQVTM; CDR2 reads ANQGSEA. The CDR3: CSVHVQGNTGELFF. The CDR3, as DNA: TGCAGCGTTCACGTACAGGGGAACACCGGGGAGCTGTTTTTT.

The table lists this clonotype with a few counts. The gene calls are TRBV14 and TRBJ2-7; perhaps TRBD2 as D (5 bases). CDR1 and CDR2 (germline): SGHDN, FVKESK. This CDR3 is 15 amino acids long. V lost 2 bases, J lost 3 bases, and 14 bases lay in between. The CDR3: CASSQPGRGRYEQYF. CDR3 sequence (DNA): TGTGCCAGCAGCCAACCTGGCCGAGGGCGCTACGAGCAGTACTTC.